The 5 T cell receptor beta chains below come from one sample, sequenced in a study of blood T cells in healthy people across ages. Through a sample-barcoded 5' primer and a J-beta primer mix, a second PCR was run for roughly 7 to 11 cycles. TCRdb redid the calling of the 5' RACE reads with MiXCR, one entry per CDR3 protein. The sample contains about 810,000 distinct CDR3 sequences, around 36% of which appear only once. Sequencing input: blood. These receptors were obtained from a man in his late teens or twenties in good health.

This clonotype was seen a few times. CDR3 bases: TGTGCCAGCAGTTTAGCGGGGCCCCAGCATTTT. This codes for CASSLAGPQHF. The chain uses TRBV28 and TRBJ1-5; D call uncertain. Germline CDR1 reads MDHEN; CDR2 reads SYDVKM. The CDR3 has 11 amino acids. Trimming stripped 2 bases from V and 9 bases from J, with 5 bases between.

Remarks on this clonotype: Since a much larger clone is just one base distant, this may be a read error. V usage is TRBV12-3 or TRBV12-4 and J usage is TRBJ2-3; weak D call: TRBD1 (5 bases). Trimming pared 6 bases from V and 1 base from J, leaving 11 bases between. This CDR3 is built from 14 residues. As DNA, the CDR3 is TGTGCCAGCAGGATACAGGTCCGCACAGATACGCAGTATTTT. Amino acids: CASRIQVRTDTQYF.

The gene calls are TRBV6-5 and TRBJ2-2; 7 bases map to TRBD1. Germline V lookup: CDR1 MNHEY, CDR2 SVGAGI. The CDR3 consists of 14 residues. V shed 11 bases and J 0 bases; nucleotides not matched to a gene: 6. The CDR3 protein is CAVTGTANTGELFF. The CDR3 coding sequence is TGTGCCGTCACCGGGACAGCGAACACCGGGGAGCTGTTTTTT.

This clonotype was counted a single time. A much larger clone sits a single nucleotide away, making a read error possible. V and J are TRBV28 and TRBJ2-5, with TRBD2 matching over 11 bases. Germline CDR1 and CDR2: MDHEN and SYDVKM. The length of the CDR3 is 16 residues. CDR3 region: CASSTASGGWKETRYF. The CDR3 DNA reads TGTGCCAGCAGTACCGCTAGCGGGGGGTGGAAAGAGACCCGGTACTTC.

V is TRBV7-6 and J is TRBJ1-1; D not resolved. The V end lost 5 bases, the J end lost 2 bases, and 12 bases lay between the germline ends. The germline V gene has CDR1 SGHVS and CDR2 FNYEAQ. This CDR3 has 14 residues. The CDR3 spells CASSRSDGNTEAFF. CDR3 bases: TGTGCCAGCAGCCGCTCGGACGGAAACACTGAAGCTTTCTTT.